Described below is a single T cell receptor (beta chain) sequence and its context. Its specificity is not known. The V gene lost 3 bases and the J gene lost 2 bases, with 11 bases spanning the gap. The CDR3 has 14 residues. The germline V gene has CDR1 WSHSY and CDR2 SAAADI. This entry is derived from a study of human T cells and chemical hapten exposure. Study-wide results and caveats: Counts of TCRs above 1 in 1000 frequency stayed unchanged with DPC sensitization.

Time point defined: pre-sensitization, week 0. Described treatment: therapeutic diphenylcyclopropenone sensitization with weekly scalp DPC. The template was total RNA from unfractionated whole blood. What the library attached to individual cDNA molecules were unique molecular identifiers. TCRdb fed the RACE reads into MiXCR, producing one record per CDR3 protein. This sample has about 380,000 distinct CDR3 sequences, with 4.5% to 5.5% found just once. Sequenced here: whole blood, sampled in connection with sensitization to the hapten diphenylcyclopropenone (DPC). The gene calls are TRBV10-2 and TRBJ2-7, with D possibly matching TRBD2 (5 bases). This TCR was sampled from a woman aged 45-60 years with alopecia areata. Some clones in this sample may be carry-over from other donors' samples. CDR3 region: CASSEGLNTYEQYF. The CDR3 DNA reads TGCGCCAGCAGTGAAGGACTGAATACCTACGAGCAGTACTTC.